This TCR beta chain was sequenced during a study of CD8 T cells in Susac syndrome. General study results and limits: The study acknowledged a relatively small number of individuals in its TCR sequencing and HLA analysis.

The authors reverse transcribed roughly 0.5 to 1 ug RNA with random hexamers. By means of immunoSEQ multiplex PCR, TCR beta CDR3 spanning 54 Vbeta and 13 Jbeta underwent amplification. TCRdb used MiXCR to reprocess the immunoSEQ multiplex PCR reads, holding one entry per CDR3 protein. This table holds 120,000 to 150,000 distinct CDR3 sequences, roughly 94% found once. This clonotype came up once. The antigen is unknown. TCR beta was sequenced from blood CD8+ and CD4+ T cells. TEMRA cells were FACS-enriched, while CD8+ and CD4+ T cells were negatively isolated. Sequenced input: CD4+ T cells from PBMCs. The sequence was collected from a human donor in good health.

CDR3 residues: CAWSVEGPQHF. DNA of the CDR3: TGTGCCTGGAGTGTGGAGGGACCCCAGCATTTT. The chain uses TRBV30 and TRBJ1-5; no reliable D call. Germline assignment: CDR1 GTSNPN and CDR2 SVGIG (reference sequence). V shed 0 bases and J shed 10 bases, with 7 bases lying between them. CDR3 length: 11 amino acids.